This T cell receptor (beta chain) stems from a study of blood T cell repertoires in COVID-19 (dated by TCRdb to 2018 to 2020). Study-level background: Collaborator samples came from the United States, Italy and Spain and covered acute and convalescent phases of COVID-19. The material from the prospective study consisted of cDNA or gDNA derived from T cells, B-cell-depleted T cells, or PBMCs. Deeply sampled blood TCRbeta repertoires from subjects exposed to, actively infected with, or recovered from COVID-19 were included in the dataset. The repertoires were made available in a free public database intended to serve as a resource for research on the immune response to SARS-CoV-2. Samples were obtained from the ongoing ImmuneRACE study (first 160 participants) and from 1,254 subjects provided by 6 global collaborators. Sample metadata almost always included a de-identified subject ID, COVID-19 status, age in years and sex. Where HLA class I and class II types were available, the types were taken from metadata supplied by the sample provider, not from assay-based typing. Overall results and qualifications from the work: Clinical and demographic metadata were provided uncurated, with the amount varying by source and participant.

The collaborating institutions used their own protocols to collect whole blood in K2EDTA tubes. For TCRbeta analysis, collaborators shipped samples in one of three forms: frozen whole blood, isolated PBMCs, or DNA extracted from either of those sample types. Regarding this clone: What this receptor recognizes is not known. Base quality data are lacking; no much larger clone is found one base away.

TCRbeta CDR3 regions were amplified from genomic DNA using the immunoSEQ Assay, a bias-controlled multiplex PCR. In the original analysis: Nucleated cell counts per sample were estimated from amplification of reference gene primers within the assay. Sequence reads were collapsed and filtered to measure the absolute abundance of every unique TCRbeta CDR3 rearrangement. Productive Simpson clonality was computed per sample as the square root of Simpson's diversity index over productive rearrangements. The source is immuneACCESS, and TCRdb retained only in-frame sequences with V and J called. Part of the clones is not carried over; for the studies checked, unresolved V genes explain less than half of this, and the remainder is unexplained. That table is the source of V, J and clone size, and D and trimming were worked out from the DNA. This sample gives roughly 89,000 clones in total; about four fifths of them show up just once. Roughly 16% of the sample is held by the ten biggest clonotypes.

The clonotype comes from a woman of 80 years or more with acute or convalescent COVID-19. The specimen sequenced was peripheral blood.

DNA sequence: TGTGCCAGCAGCCCCGGTGGGTCTAGCGGGGGGGCCAAAGATACGCAGTATTTT. Its amino acids are CASSPGGSSGGAKDTQYF. The chain joins TRBV27 to TRBJ2-3; TRBD2 agrees with 12 junctional bases. The CDR1 and CDR2 encoded by the germline V gene (reference sequence) are MNHEY and SMNVEV. Including cysteine and phenylalanine, the CDR3 has 18 amino acids. CDR3 DNA is the only sequence kept; it has 54 bases, read in frame from the first base. The germline V and J ends show losses of 6 bases and 5 bases respectively, and no gene match explains 15 bases of the junction.